The sequence of this TCR beta chain was determined in a study of PD-1 blockade in mismatch repair-deficient tumors. The CDR3 extends over 12 amino acids. Germline V lookup: CDR1 ENHRY, CDR2 SYGVKD. Trimming took off 9 bases at V and 2 bases at J, with 9 bases between the two ends. TCRdb's copy holds only in-frame clones and misses some; the assay was immunoSEQ multiplex PCR. The sample lists more than 95,000 clones, about 85% seen once, with 13% in the top ten. This clonotype was obtained from an adult with mismatch repair-deficient cancer. The chain employs TRBV10-3 and TRBJ2-3, with D possibly TRBD2 on 5 matching bases. The sequences come from peripheral blood, collected 44 weeks after starting pembrolizumab. In nucleotides, the CDR3 is TGTGCCATGATGGGAGCCACAGATACGCAGTATTTT. Protein: CAMMGATDTQYF.